These 11 T cell receptor beta chains were all obtained from the same sample, sequenced in a study of CD8 T cells in ankylosing spondylitis. MiXCR, run by TCRdb on the 5' RACE reads, gives a single entry per CDR3 protein. The sample carries under 170,000 distinct CDR3 sequences, 40% to 50% recorded once. The sequenced sample consisted of synovial fluid, either unsorted or a sorted T cell fraction (not recorded which). These receptors all stem from a male donor with ankylosing spondylitis.

The chain employs TRBV13 and TRBJ2-7; 8 nucleotides agree with TRBD1. Germline CDR1 and CDR2: PRHDT and FYEKMQ (reference sequence). V lost 7 bases and J lost 1; bases outside the gene matches: 9. The CDR3 runs 15 residues. This chain's CDR3 is CASTFGQGGSYEQYF. DNA for the CDR3: TGTGCCAGCACCTTTGGACAGGGTGGGTCCTACGAGCAGTACTTC.

The sample holds a few counts of this clonotype. The chain links TRBV11-1 to TRBJ2-6; D call uncertain. Germline-derived CDR1 and CDR2 are SGHAT and FQDESV (reference sequence). The CDR3 totals 18 residues. V was clipped by 1 base and J by 0 bases, with 13 bases between them. The CDR3 is CASSLGGQTTSGANVLTF. CDR3 nucleotides: TGTGCCAGCAGCTTAGGTGGCCAGACGACCTCTGGGGCCAACGTCCTGACTTTC.

V gene TRBV27 combines with J gene TRBJ1-1, with 7 bases aligning to TRBD1. This CDR3 is 14 amino acids long. Germline V gene lookup returns CDR1 MNHEY and CDR2 SMNVEV (reference sequence). J gave up 6 bases and V 4 bases, and 8 bases lay outside the gene matches. The chain's CDR3 is CASSSWDSPSEAFF. The CDR3 bases are TGTGCCAGCAGTTCCTGGGACAGTCCGTCTGAAGCTTTCTTT.

The chain is built from TRBV9 and TRBJ2-5; D not certain. The CDR3 spans 14 residues. V was pared by 4 bases and J by 7 bases, with 17 bases between. CDR1 and CDR2 (germline): SGDLS, YYNGEE. The CDR3 protein is CASSSTTPPRTQYF. For the CDR3, the DNA is TGTGCCAGCAGCTCGACGACTCCCCCCAGGACCCAGTACTTC.

The CDR3 coding sequence is TGTGCTAGTGCTTGGGATTTACTCTATGGCTACACCTTC. This codes for CASAWDLLYGYTF. This sequence joins TRBV12-5 and TRBJ1-2; no clear D gene. Trimming pared 7 bases from V and 4 bases from J, leaving 13 bases between. From germline, CDR1 is LGHNT and CDR2 FRNRAP. CDR3 length equals 13 residues.

This clonotype was seen ten or more times. The V call is TRBV2, the J call TRBJ2-1; D is possibly TRBD1 (6 bases). The V and J ends lost 4 bases and 10 bases respectively, with 17 bases between them. This CDR3 comprises 14 residues. Germline CDR1 and CDR2: SNHLY and FYNNEI. The CDR3 DNA reads TGTGCCAGCAGTGGGGTGGGGACACGGTCGGAGCAGTTCTTC. This encodes CASSGVGTRSEQFF.

The V and J genes are TRBV12-5 and TRBJ2-5, with a weak D call TRBD1 (6 bases). V was trimmed by 4 bases and J by 6 bases, leaving 12 bases between them. This CDR3 has 13 residues. CDR1 LGHNT and CDR2 FRNRAP come from the germline V gene. CDR3 sequence: CASGSGGTQTQYF. In DNA, the CDR3 is TGTGCTAGTGGTTCTGGGGGCACTCAGACCCAGTACTTC.

This chain connects TRBV21-1 to TRBJ2-7. TRBV21-1 corresponds to a pseudogene. The CDR3 totals 14 residues. The CDR3 protein is CASSKYERGYEQYF. CDR3 sequence (DNA): TGTGCCAGCAGCAAGTATGAGAGAGGCTACGAGCAGTACTTC.

This clonotype has only one observation. The chain combines TRBV6-5 with TRBJ1-5, with D uncertain. The CDR3 is made up of 13 amino acids. Trimming shortened V by 4 bases and J by 7 bases, and 11 bases separated the two germline ends. Looked up from germline, CDR1 is MNHEY and CDR2 is SVGAGI. CDR3 loop: CASSSDSLQPQHF. The CDR3, as DNA: TGTGCCAGCAGTTCGGACTCCTTGCAGCCCCAGCATTTT.

Only a few counts were recorded for this clonotype. J is TRBJ2-3 and V is TRBV15; unclear D gene. Germline CDR1 is LNHNV and CDR2 is YYDKDF (reference sequence). Trimming removed 9 bases from V and 0 bases from J, with 13 bases in between. This CDR3 comprises 14 residues. The CDR3 protein is CATAIPHSTDTQYF. The DNA for the CDR3 is TGTGCCACTGCAATACCCCACAGCACAGATACGCAGTATTTT.

The table lists this clonotype with many counts. The genes are TRBV6-4 and TRBJ1-1; D ambiguous. Trimming took 5 bases from V and 2 from J, leaving 9 bases between them. CDR3 length equals 13 residues. Germline CDR1 reads MRHNA; CDR2 reads SNTAGT. The CDR3 bases are TGTGCCAGCAGTTCCGAGAGTAACACTGAAGCTTTCTTT. Translation gives CASSSESNTEAFF.